This T cell receptor beta chain was profiled in a study of blood T cells in healthy people across ages. Sample-barcoded 5' priming and a J-beta primer mix drove a second PCR of about 7 to 11 cycles. From the 5' RACE reads, TCRdb called clonotypes with MiXCR, one entry per CDR3 protein. The sample yields around 1.5 million distinct CDR3 sequences, approximately 42% seen once. The CDR3 is 15 residues long. The V and J ends lost 5 bases and 6 bases, in that order; junction bases with no gene match: 6. The V gene's germline CDR1 is MDHEN and CDR2 SYDVKM. The chain links TRBV28 to TRBJ1-5; the match to TRBD1 covers 11 bases. The sample consisted of blood. The receptor's source is a young woman in good health. CDR3 sequence reads: CASSHPGQGGQPQHF. CDR3 bases: TGTGCCAGCAGTCACCCGGGACAGGGGGGTCAGCCCCAGCATTTT.